This T cell receptor beta chain is from a study of CD8+ T cells in alopecia areata. This CDR3 is 13 amino acids long. V lost 3 bases and J 1 base, leaving 9 bases between the germline ends. Germline CDR1 and CDR2: GTSNPN and SVGIG (reference sequence). Extracted RNA was reverse transcribed into cDNA, the sequencing template. Method: immunoSEQ multiplex PCR; TCRdb's copy keeps in-frame clones and lacks some. Among around 160,000 clones listed, roughly 50% were seen once. This receptor was taken from a human donor with alopecia areata. The specimen was CD4+ T cells sorted from blood. The rearrangement uses TRBV30 and TRBJ2-5; D unclear. The CDR3 region is CAWRSYSQETQYF. The CDR3 DNA is TGTGCCTGGAGATCTTACAGCCAAGAGACCCAGTACTTC.